Described below is a single T cell receptor beta chain sequence and its context. This record comes from a study of blood T cell repertoires in COVID-19. Methods used by the authors: It was from reference gene primer amplification that nucleated cell counts were estimated. TCRdb keeps only in-frame clones here, not all; method: immunoSEQ multiplex PCR. That table is the source of V, J and clone size, and D and trimming were worked out from the DNA. Of a few hundred thousand clones in the sample, 70% to 90% were seen once. Participant ages covered roughly 18 to 89 years across about 22 US areas. Membership in each cohort depended on participant-reported clinical history. Resolution of symptoms, clearance, or two negative PCRs was present in recovered Cohort 3 donors. The CDR3 consists of 12 residues. V was shortened by 1 base and J by 10 bases, with 8 bases between the two germline ends. Germline values: CDR1 SGHTA, CDR2 FQGNSA.

This TCR was sampled from a woman aged 55-70 years who had recovered from COVID-19. Specimen: PBMCs or T cells enriched from blood (not recorded which). The gene calls are TRBV7-2 and TRBJ2-1; unclear D gene. In DNA, the CDR3 is TGTGCCAGCAGCTTAGGGTACGGGGAGCAGTTCTTC. Translated: CASSLGYGEQFF.